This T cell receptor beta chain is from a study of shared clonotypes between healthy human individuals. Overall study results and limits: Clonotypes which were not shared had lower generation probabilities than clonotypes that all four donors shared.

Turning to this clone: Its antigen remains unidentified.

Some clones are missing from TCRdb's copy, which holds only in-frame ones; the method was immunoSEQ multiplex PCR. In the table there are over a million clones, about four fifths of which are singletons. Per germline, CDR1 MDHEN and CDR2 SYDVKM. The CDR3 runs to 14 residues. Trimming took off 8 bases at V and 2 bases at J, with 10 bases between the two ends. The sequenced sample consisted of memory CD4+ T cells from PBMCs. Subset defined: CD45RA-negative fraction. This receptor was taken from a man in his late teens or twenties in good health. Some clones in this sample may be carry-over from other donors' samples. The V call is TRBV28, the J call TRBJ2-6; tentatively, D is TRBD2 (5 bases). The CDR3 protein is CASSSLAGANVLTF. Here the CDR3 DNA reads TGTGCCAGCTCTAGCCTAGCTGGGGCCAACGTCCTGACTTTC. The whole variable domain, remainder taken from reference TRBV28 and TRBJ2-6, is DVKVTQSSRYLVKRTGEKVFLECVQDMDHENMFWYRQDPGLGLRLIYFSYDVKMKEKGDIPEGYSVSREKKERFSLILESASTNQTSMYLCASSSLAGANVLTFGAGSRLTVL.